This TCR beta chain was obtained from a study of CD8+CD57+ T cells in acquired aplastic anemia. V shed 1 base, J shed 2 bases, and the junction held 4 bases outside the gene matches. This CDR3 comprises 14 residues. Germline assignment: CDR1 DFQATT and CDR2 SNEGSKA (reference sequence). This clonotype was observed at least ten times. Genomic DNA served as template for TCR beta VDJ and CDR3 profiling. Using its own MiXCR run on the reads, TCRdb lists one record per CDR3 protein. Here the sample spans about 110,000 distinct CDR3 sequences, 50% to 65% being singletons. Sequenced: sorted CD4+, CD8+, or CD8+CD57+ T cells (not recorded which) from PBMCs. The chain uses TRBV20-1 and TRBJ2-5; TRBD1 agrees at 7 bases. This clonotype was obtained from a human donor in good health, serving as a control. In DNA, the CDR3 is TGCAGTGCTAGAGTAGGGACAGCGCAAGAGACCCAGTACTTC. This translates into CSARVGTAQETQYF.